Listed here are 28 T cell receptor beta chains from one sample, sequenced in a study of T cell responses to AZD1222 COVID-19 vaccine. Repertoires were generated with immunoSEQ multiplex PCR, while TCRdb's copy carries only in-frame clones and drops some. The sample lists 130,000 or so clones, approximately 90% occurring once. Sample: peripheral blood, taken on day 0 of AZD1222 vaccination. The receptors come from an adult in good health.

The chain joins TRBV12-3 or TRBV12-4 to TRBJ2-1; D ambiguous. This CDR3 spans 12 amino acids. Deletions cut 6 bases from V and 6 bases from J, with 9 bases between. In DNA, the CDR3 is TGTGCCAGCAGCCCTGTAGGCAATGAGCAGTTCTTC. It translates to CASSPVGNEQFF.

This clone turned up a few times. The chain links TRBV6-1 to TRBJ1-1; D not certain. Germline assignment: CDR1 MNHNS and CDR2 SASEGT. This CDR3 spans 11 amino acids. Trimming took 1 base from V and 7 from J, leaving 4 bases between them. The CDR3 sequence is CASSEGGEAFF. The CDR3 bases are TGTGCCAGCAGTGAAGGGGGTGAAGCTTTCTTT.

This clone came up once. The chain combines TRBV7-2 with TRBJ1-1; 8 nucleotides align to TRBD1. The CDR3 extends over 16 amino acids. CDR1 is SGHTA and CDR2 is FQGNSA in the germline V gene. J was trimmed by 5 bases and V by 2 bases; bases with no gene match: 10. The CDR3 DNA reads TGTGCCAGCAGCTTACAGGGGGCGGAGGTTGGGACTGAAGCTTTCTTT. This codes for CASSLQGAEVGTEAFF.

The chain has TRBV7-9 and TRBJ2-3, with D hard to call. The ends were cut back, 5 bases at V and 0 bases at J, with 6 bases in the middle. Germline V gene lookup returns CDR1 SEHNR and CDR2 FQNEAQ (reference sequence). The length of the CDR3 is 13 residues. Here the CDR3 DNA reads TGTGCCAGCAGCCAGATTAGCACAGATACGCAGTATTTT. It translates to CASSQISTDTQYF. Full variable domain (outside the CDR3, taken from reference TRBV7-9 and TRBJ2-3): DTGVSQNPRHKITKRGQNVTFRCDPISEHNRLYWYRQTLGQGPEFLTYFQNEAQLEKSRLLSDRFSAERPKGSFSTLEIQRTEQGDSAMYLCASSQISTDTQYFGPGTRLTVL.

This chain joins TRBV5-6 and TRBJ1-1; D is unresolved. CDR3 size: 17 residues. CDR1 SGHDT and CDR2 YYEEEE come from the germline V gene. V lost 4 bases to trimming and J lost 4 bases, with 23 bases between them. DNA of the CDR3: TGTGCCAGCAGCCCACATTACCCCGGGTGGTTGGGCACTGAAGCTTTCTTT. This codes for CASSPHYPGWLGTEAFF.

The genes are TRBV19 and TRBJ1-1; 7 bases agree with TRBD1. V trimming: 4 bases; J trimming: 0 bases; junction bases outside the gene matches: 14. CDR3 length: 18 residues. Germline V lookup: CDR1 LNHDA, CDR2 SQIVND (reference sequence). CDR3 bases: TGTGCCAGTAGTACCCACCCCCCGACCGGGACAGTGAACACTGAAGCTTTCTTT. It codes for CASSTHPPTGTVNTEAFF.

The V gene is TRBV6-1, the J gene TRBJ2-1; TRBD1 matches 9 bases. This CDR3 comprises 16 residues. The junction had 10 bases not matched to a gene; V was cut back by 2 bases and J by 8 bases. The germline gives CDR1 MNHNS, CDR2 SASEGT. CDR3 sequence reads: CASSESTGTGFDEQFF. CDR3 DNA sequence: TGTGCCAGCAGTGAATCTACCGGGACAGGGTTCGATGAGCAGTTCTTC.

This chain connects TRBV9 to TRBJ2-2; D unclear. The germline CDR1 and CDR2 sequences are SGDLS and YYNGEE. The CDR3 is 13 amino acids. V lost 0 bases, J lost 7 bases, and 7 bases lay in between. This CDR3 is CASSVDGNGELFF. CDR3 in DNA: TGTGCCAGCAGCGTAGACGGTAACGGGGAGCTGTTTTTT.

The chain joins TRBV3-1 (or the pseudogene TRBV3-2) to TRBJ2-7, with 13 bases aligning to TRBD2. The CDR3 spans 15 residues. Germline V gene lookup returns CDR1 LGHDT and CDR2 YNNKEL (reference sequence). Losses at the gene ends were 3 bases for V and 5 bases for J; bases not matched to a gene: 4. CDR3 in DNA: TGTGCCAGCAGCCATAAACTAGCGGGAGGGAACGAGCAGTACTTC. Translating gives CASSHKLAGGNEQYF.

This rearrangement joins TRBV5-4 to TRBJ2-6; TRBD1 matches 8 bases. Germline assignment: CDR1 SGHNT and CDR2 YYREEE (reference sequence). V lost 4 bases and J lost 0; bases outside the gene matches: 9. This CDR3 spans 18 amino acids. CDR3 DNA: TGTGCCAGCAGCCCATGGACAGGGCTAACCTCTGGGGCCAACGTCCTGACTTTC. Its protein is CASSPWTGLTSGANVLTF. The variable domain in full, with the rest retrieved from reference TRBV5-4 and TRBJ2-6, is ETGVTQSPTHLIKTRGQQVTLRCSSQSGHNTVSWYQQALGQGPQFIFQYYREEENGRGNFPPRFSGLQFPNYSSELNVNALELDDSALYLCASSPWTGLTSGANVLTFGAGSRLTVL.

The gene calls are TRBV6-6 and TRBJ2-7; 7 bases fit TRBD2. The CDR3 runs 14 residues. The germline CDR1 and CDR2 sequences are MNHNY and SVGAGI (reference sequence). The junction had 5 bases not matched to a gene; V was cut back by 6 bases and J by 0 bases. In DNA form, the CDR3 reads TGTGCCAGCAGATCGACTAGCATCTCCTACGAGCAGTACTTC. Translated: CASRSTSISYEQYF.

J is TRBJ1-5 and V is TRBV6-2 or TRBV6-3; D unresolved. V dropped 5 bases and J dropped 3 bases, with 14 bases sitting between them. Germline CDR1 is MNHEY and CDR2 is SVGEGT. The CDR3 spans 15 residues. CDR3 nucleotides: TGTGCCAGCAGTCGAAACGGCCGGAACAATCAGCCCCAGCATTTT. Residues: CASSRNGRNNQPQHF.

V gene TRBV9 combines with J gene TRBJ1-2; D perhaps matches TRBD1 (6 bases). This CDR3 comprises 16 residues. The V end was cut by 4 bases, the J end by 6 bases, with 22 bases between. CDR1 SGDLS and CDR2 YYNGEE come from the germline V gene. In DNA, the CDR3 is TGTGCCAGCAGCTCCCGGCTGGGGGCCAGAGCGAATGGCTACACCTTC. Its translation: CASSSRLGARANGYTF.

The chain recombines TRBV7-2 with TRBJ2-7; D gene uncertain. The germline V gene encodes CDR1 SGHTA and CDR2 FQGNSA. The V gene lost 1 base and the J gene lost 3 bases, with 10 bases spanning the gap. The CDR3 spans 14 residues. CDR3: CASSLGLSGYEQYF. CDR3 DNA sequence: TGTGCCAGCAGCTTAGGGTTGTCGGGCTACGAGCAGTACTTC.

CDR3 bases: TGTGCCAGCAGTGATACAAGCAGGACTTATAGCAATCAGCCCCAGCATTTT. Translation gives CASSDTSRTYSNQPQHF. The chain links TRBV6-1 to TRBJ1-5; D not resolved. Germline CDR1 is MNHNS and CDR2 is SASEGT. The CDR3 is 17 residues long. Trimming shortened V by 3 bases and J by 0 bases, and 15 bases separated the two germline ends.

The chain has TRBV5-1 and TRBJ1-6; D gene ambiguous. Trimming left V 0 bases short and J 8 bases short, with 12 bases between. The CDR3 is made up of 15 amino acids. Germline CDR1 is SGHRS and CDR2 is YFSETQ. The CDR3 coding sequence is TGCGCCAGCAGCTTGGAAGGGCGGGCGGATTCACCCCTCCACTTT. Encoded protein: CASSLEGRADSPLHF.

The V and J genes are TRBV18 and TRBJ2-2, with 11 bases that match TRBD2. CDR1 and CDR2 (germline): KGHSH, LQKENI. Unmatched junction bases numbered 6, after V lost 1 base and J lost 5 bases. The CDR3 has 17 amino acids. This CDR3 reads CASSPQGGTSGTGELFF. The CDR3 DNA is TGTGCCAGCTCACCACAAGGCGGGACTAGCGGTACCGGGGAGCTGTTTTTT.

This chain links TRBV29-1 with TRBJ1-1; D remains unclear. The germline CDR1 and CDR2 sequences are SQVTM and ANQGSEA. The CDR3 contains 11 residues. Trimming removed 2 bases at V and 1 base at J, with 2 bases between. The DNA of the CDR3 is TGCAGCGTTGAAAGGAACACTGAAGCTTTCTTT. Residues: CSVERNTEAFF. The entire variable domain, with the rest obtained from reference TRBV29-1 and TRBJ1-1, is as follows: SAVISQKPSRDICQRGTSLTIQCQVDSQVTMMFWYRQQPGQSLTLIATANQGSEATYESGFVIDKFPISRPNLTFSTLTVSNMSPEDSSIYLCSVERNTEAFFGQGTRLTVV.

The chain links TRBV21-1 to TRBJ2-2. TRBV21-1 is classified as a pseudogene. This CDR3 contains 13 residues. The CDR3 is CASSSRDTGELFF. CDR3 coding DNA: TGTGCCAGCAGCAGTAGGGACACCGGGGAGCTGTTTTTT.

The chain carries TRBV28 and TRBJ1-5; D is ambiguous. Trimming shortened V by 4 bases and J by 0 bases, and 10 bases separated the two germline ends. In germline, CDR1 is MDHEN, CDR2 SYDVKM. This CDR3 spans 15 amino acids. The DNA of the CDR3 is TGTGCCAGCAGTTCAGGCACCACTAGCAATCAGCCCCAGCATTTT. This sequence encodes CASSSGTTSNQPQHF. Drawing the rest from reference TRBV28 and TRBJ1-5, the complete variable domain is DVKVTQSSRYLVKRTGEKVFLECVQDMDHENMFWYRQDPGLGLRLIYFSYDVKMKEKGDIPEGYSVSREKKERFSLILESASTNQTSMYLCASSSGTTSNQPQHFGDGTRLSIL.

The chain couples TRBV28 to TRBJ1-2; 9 bases map to TRBD1. V lost 3 bases, J lost 5 bases, and 4 bases stayed unmatched. The CDR3 has 14 residues. From germline, CDR1 is MDHEN and CDR2 SYDVKM. CDR3 protein: CASSFGDRVYGYTF. In nucleotides, the CDR3 is TGTGCCAGCAGTTTTGGGGACAGGGTTTATGGCTACACCTTC.

This chain links TRBV7-2 with TRBJ1-1, with 8 bases that match TRBD1. Germline loops: CDR1 SGHTA, CDR2 FQGNSA. This CDR3 has 14 amino acids. Trimming at V came to 2 bases and at J to 6 bases, leaving 5 bases not matched to a gene. The CDR3 DNA follows: TGTGCCAGCAGCTTAAGGACAGGGAGGTCTGAAGCTTTCTTT. This sequence encodes CASSLRTGRSEAFF.

The chain links TRBV5-1 to TRBJ2-3; TRBD2 is a possible D gene (5 bases). The CDR3 extends over 14 amino acids. Trimming pared 7 bases from V and 6 bases from J, leaving 18 bases between. The germline V gene has CDR1 SGHRS and CDR2 YFSETQ. In DNA, the CDR3 is TGCGCCAGCTTTACTTCCCAGCGGAGTGATACGCAGTATTTT. Its translation is CASFTSQRSDTQYF.

The chain employs TRBV28 and TRBJ2-2; unclear D gene. The CDR3 loop spans 13 amino acids. V was clipped by 3 bases and J by 6 bases, with 8 bases between them. Per germline, CDR1 MDHEN and CDR2 SYDVKM. The CDR3 reads CASSLLYPGELFF. The CDR3 nucleotides read TGTGCCAGCAGTTTGTTATATCCCGGGGAGCTGTTTTTT.

The count of this clone is one. This rearrangement joins TRBV7-9 to TRBJ2-5, with 9 bases identical to TRBD1. The V gene's germline CDR1 is SEHNR and CDR2 FQNEAQ (reference sequence). The ends lost 5 bases at V and 5 bases at J; junction bases unmatched: 6. The CDR3 extends over 14 amino acids. The CDR3 sequence is CASSKGQGVETQYF. The CDR3 bases are TGTGCCAGCAGCAAGGGACAGGGAGTCGAGACCCAGTACTTC.

This clone was observed a few times. The genes are TRBV7-8 and TRBJ2-1; a weak D match, TRBD2 (6 bases). Looked up from germline, CDR1 is SGHVS and CDR2 is FQNEAQ. Trimming took off 5 bases at V and 8 bases at J, with 22 bases between the two ends. The CDR3 totals 16 residues. CDR3 nucleotide sequence: TGTGCCAGCAGCGGCATGGGCGGGATTAGGTCGGATGAGCAGTTCTTC. Its protein is CASSGMGGIRSDEQFF. Supplemented by reference TRBV7-8 and TRBJ2-1, the full variable domain reads GAGVSQSPRYKVAKRGQDVALRCDPISGHVSLFWYQQALGQGPEFLTYFQNEAQLDKSGLPSDRFFAERPEGSVSTLKIQRTQQEDSAVYLCASSGMGGIRSDEQFFGPGTRLTVL.

The gene calls are TRBV10-2 and TRBJ1-1; TRBD1 matches 8 bases. V was clipped by 6 bases and J by 1 base; unmatched bases: 1. CDR1 and CDR2 from the germline V gene are WSHSY and SAAADI. The CDR3 contains 13 residues. CDR3 residues: CASRGTGNTEAFF. Written as DNA, the CDR3 is TGCGCCAGCAGGGGGACAGGGAACACTGAAGCTTTCTTT.

The chain carries TRBV19 and TRBJ1-5; D is undetermined. The CDR3 is 15 amino acids. Trimming pared 4 bases from V and 3 bases from J, leaving 13 bases between. Germline V gene lookup returns CDR1 LNHDA and CDR2 SQIVND (reference sequence). The CDR3 coding sequence is TGTGCCAGTAGTAGGGCAAAGCCAAACAATCAGCCCCAGCATTTT. It yields the protein CASSRAKPNNQPQHF.